A selection of T cell receptor beta chains follows, all from one sample in a study of shared clonotypes between healthy human individuals. Sequenced by immunoSEQ multiplex PCR; TCRdb stores in-frame clones only, minus some. The data show about 1,900,000 clones, approximately 95% seen once. The sample taken for sequencing was naive CD8+ T cells sorted from blood. Source of these receptors: a man between 18 and 29 years old in good health. The CDR3 runs from the conserved cysteine through the conserved F or W. The order of the fields is J gene, clone size, V gene, D gene, CDR3 protein, CDR3 DNA. A D gene is named only where the DNA matches it firmly. The size of a clone is reported for some rows only, either as once, few or many, or as a class for expanded clones.

>TRBJ2-7|once|TRBV5-5|NA
CASSLANSRLDF
TGTGCCAGCAGCTTGGCCAATTCAAGGCTGGACTTC
>TRBJ1-6|NA|TRBV6-5|TRBD1
CASSYSTQGGPPLHF
TGTGCCAGCAGTTACTCGACGCAGGGGGGTCCACCCCTCCACTTT
>TRBJ2-3|NA|TRBV30|TRBD2
CAWSGGASRTDTQYF
TGTGCTTGGAGCGGGGGGGCCTCGCGCACAGATACGCAGTATTTT
>TRBJ2-1|NA|TRBV9|NA
CASSAGSSYNEQFF
TGTGCCAGCAGCGCCGGAAGCTCCTACAATGAGCAGTTCTTC
>TRBJ2-3|NA|TRBV19|TRBD1
CASSILGDRVDTQYF
TGTGCCAGTAGTATCCTTGGGGACAGGGTGGATACGCAGTATTTT
>TRBJ2-2|NA|TRBV7-9|NA
CASSGRGVNRELFF
TGTGCCAGCAGCGGAAGGGGAGTGAACCGGGAGCTGTTTTTT
>TRBJ2-7|NA|TRBV7-8|TRBD1
CASSTRTGLAYEQYF
TGTGCCAGCAGCACCCGGACAGGCCTTGCTTACGAGCAGTACTTC
>TRBJ1-3|NA|TRBV15|TRBD1
CATSPGQGGNTIYF
TGTGCCACCAGCCCGGGACAGGGAGGAAACACCATATATTTT
>TRBJ2-2|NA|TRBV5-4|NA
CASSLNTGELFF
TGTGCCAGCAGCCTGAACACCGGGGAGCTGTTTTTT
>TRBJ2-1|NA|TRBV9|TRBD2
CASSVDGSSGRSYNEQFF
TGTGCCAGCAGCGTAGACGGGTCTAGCGGGCGCTCCTACAATGAGCAGTTCTTC
>TRBJ1-2|NA|TRBV30|NA
CAWTGGQVYGYTF
TGTGCCTGGACCGGAGGGCAGGTCTATGGCTACACCTTC
>TRBJ2-3|NA|TRBV9|TRBD2
CASTYSGRSTDTQYF
TGTGCCAGCACCTATAGCGGGAGGAGCACAGATACGCAGTATTTT
>TRBJ1-1|NA|TRBV18|NA
CASSPGAGEAFF
TGTGCCAGCTCACCCGGCGCAGGTGAAGCTTTCTTT
>TRBJ2-7|NA|TRBV2|TRBD1
CASSETGTGGLYEQYF
TGTGCCAGCAGTGAAACCGGGACAGGGGGCTTATACGAGCAGTACTTC
>TRBJ2-1|NA|TRBV11-2|NA
CASSSLDTGEQFF
TGTGCCAGCAGCTCCCTGGACACGGGTGAGCAGTTCTTC
>TRBJ1-1|NA|TRBV4-3|NA
CASSQDHIQGSEAFF
TGCGCCAGCAGCCAAGATCACATCCAGGGTTCTGAAGCTTTCTTT
>TRBJ1-6|NA|TRBV7-6|NA
CASSLEGLGVNSPLHF
TGTGCCAGCAGCTTAGAAGGTTTGGGTGTTAATTCACCCCTCCACTTT
>TRBJ2-5|NA|TRBV9|NA
CASSPAGSGVQETQYF
TGTGCCAGCAGCCCCGCGGGTAGCGGAGTTCAAGAGACCCAGTACTTC
>TRBJ2-5|NA|TRBV6-5|TRBD2
CASSATSGVQETQYF
TGTGCCAGCAGTGCGACTAGCGGCGTCCAAGAGACCCAGTACTTC
>TRBJ2-2|few|TRBV27|NA
CASSFANTGELFF
TGTGCCAGCAGTTTTGCGAACACCGGGGAGCTGTTTTTT
>TRBJ2-4|NA|TRBV27|NA
CASSLSTTSIQYF
TGTGCCAGCAGTTTATCTACGACGAGCATTCAGTACTTC
>TRBJ1-1|NA|TRBV7-9|NA
CASSFPGAQNTEAFF
TGTGCCAGCAGCTTCCCCGGGGCCCAGAACACTGAAGCTTTCTTT
>TRBJ1-2|once|TRBV27|NA
CASSAQGPNYGYTF
TGTGCCAGCAGTGCACAGGGACCTAACTATGGCTACACCTTC
>TRBJ1-1|once|TRBV7-9|TRBD1
CASSPGDRVLIAFF
TGTGCCAGCAGCCCGGGAGACAGGGTCTTGATAGCTTTCTTT
>TRBJ2-7|NA|TRBV27|TRBD1
CASSHAGGAGEQYF
TGTGCCAGCAGCCACGCAGGGGGAGCAGGCGAGCAGTACTTC
>TRBJ1-1|NA|TRBV6-1|NA
CASSGDRAEYMMNTEAFF
TGTGCCAGCAGTGGGGATAGGGCAGAATACATGATGAACACTGAAGCTTTCTTT
>TRBJ1-2|once|TRBV25-1|NA
CASTNRVIGLWMRYTF
TGTGCCAGCACAAATAGGGTAATTGGTCTATGGATGAGGTACACCTTC
>TRBJ2-1|NA|TRBV5-1|NA
CASSFLNEQFF
TGCGCCAGCAGCTTCCTCAATGAGCAGTTCTTC
>TRBJ2-7|once|TRBV6-1|NA
CASSEVSKGLGLYEQYF
TGTGCCAGCAGTGAAGTATCGAAGGGGCTCGGTTTGTACGAGCAGTACTTC
>TRBJ2-5|NA|TRBV9|NA
CASSVASGQTQYF
TGTGCCAGCAGCGTAGCTTCGGGGCAGACCCAGTACTTC
>TRBJ2-7|NA|TRBV5-8|NA
CASSLVSGAGYEQYF
TGTGCCAGCAGCTTAGTCTCTGGTGCGGGGTACGAGCAGTACTTC
>TRBJ2-5|once|TRBV13|NA
CASSLEGGWKTQYF
TGTGCCAGCAGCTTAGAAGGGGGTTGGAAGACCCAGTACTTC
>TRBJ1-4|NA|TRBV4-1|NA
CASNNRGLGEKLFF
TGCGCCAGCAATAACCGGGGGCTGGGGGAAAAACTGTTTTTT
>TRBJ2-3|NA|TRBV13|NA
CASSLRDSLPSQYF
TGTGCCAGCAGCTTAAGGGACTCCCTACCTTCGCAGTATTTT
>TRBJ2-1|NA|TRBV9|NA
CASSVDGGYNEQFF
TGTGCCAGCAGCGTAGATGGAGGATACAATGAGCAGTTCTTC
>TRBJ1-5|NA|TRBV27|NA
CASSFGQAPNQPQHF
TGTGCCAGCAGTTTCGGGCAGGCTCCCAATCAGCCCCAGCATTTT
>TRBJ2-7|once|TRBV27|TRBD2
CASSPRTSGSHEQYF
TGTGCCAGCAGTCCCCGGACTAGCGGGTCCCACGAGCAGTACTTC